One sample yielded the 31 T cell receptor beta chains listed below, sequenced in a study of a mutant IDH1 vaccine in newly diagnosed glioma. These receptors' antigens are unknown. The time point denotes: week 5, during vaccination. Doses of 300 ug of mutant IDH1 20-mer peptide were given with topical imiquimod. Libraries were prepared by immunoSEQ multiplex PCR; TCRdb keeps only in-frame clonotypes and omits some of them. The data contain tens of thousands of clones, 75% to 80% of them seen just once; the ten biggest clones take up 5.5%. Sequenced here: PBMCs, sampled from a glioma patient whose treatment included an IDH1 peptide vaccine. All receptors come from a man in his forties with glioma.

The chain combines TRBV30 with TRBJ2-7; D remains unclear. The V and J ends lost 0 bases and 6 bases respectively, with 12 bases between them. The CDR3 consists of 13 residues. The germline V gene has CDR1 GTSNPN and CDR2 SVGIG (reference sequence). The CDR3 loop reads CAWSVFGAREQYF. As DNA, the CDR3 is TGTGCCTGGAGTGTCTTCGGAGCCCGCGAGCAGTACTTC.

The chain links TRBV7-9 to TRBJ1-1, with D maybe TRBD1 (5 bases). The CDR3 consists of 13 residues. The germline V gene has CDR1 SEHNR and CDR2 FQNEAQ (reference sequence). V was shortened by 9 bases and J by 5 bases, with 16 bases between the two germline ends. The CDR3 coding sequence is TGTGCCAGTGGCACGTTTGGGGGTACTGAAGCTTTCTTT. Translation gives CASGTFGGTEAFF.

The V and J genes are TRBV4-1 and TRBJ2-7, with TRBD1 matching 7 bases. The CDR3 consists of 17 residues. Germline V gene sequence: CDR1 MGHRA, CDR2 YSYEKL. Losses at the gene ends were 3 bases for V and 0 bases for J; bases not matched to a gene: 11. The CDR3 sequence is CASSHPRGTDASYEQYF. Written as DNA, the CDR3 is TGCGCCAGCAGCCACCCCAGGGGGACAGACGCCTCCTACGAGCAGTACTTC.

DNA for the CDR3: TGTGCCAGCAGTGAAGCCAGGGTTGTTAATTCACCCCTCCACTTT. This translates into CASSEARVVNSPLHF. The rearrangement uses TRBV6-1 and TRBJ1-6; TRBD1 might be the D (5 bases). Trimming left V 0 bases short and J 6 bases short, with 9 bases between. The CDR3 consists of 15 residues. Germline loops: CDR1 MNHNS, CDR2 SASEGT.

The chain has TRBV9 and TRBJ1-4; perhaps TRBD1 as D (5 bases). CDR1 and CDR2 (germline): SGDLS, YYNGEE. The CDR3 spans 13 residues. Between the trimmed V and J ends, which lost 0 bases and 9 bases, there was a span of 9 bases. CDR3: CASSVEAGKKLFF. The CDR3 region has the DNA TGTGCCAGCAGCGTAGAGGCAGGGAAAAAACTGTTTTTT.

CDR3 in DNA: TGTGCCAGCAGTGAAGGTCCCCAGCCCCAGCATTTT. Its protein is CASSEGPQPQHF. The rearrangement uses TRBV6-1 and TRBJ1-5; D remains unclear. CDR1 is MNHNS and CDR2 is SASEGT in the germline V gene. The CDR3 has 12 residues. With 1 base removed from V and 7 bases from J, the gap between germline ends came to 5 bases.

The chain links TRBV7-2 to TRBJ1-2; 7 positions match TRBD1. Losses at the gene ends were 3 bases for V and 7 bases for J; bases not matched to a gene: 2. The CDR3 loop spans 12 amino acids. The germline V gene encodes CDR1 SGHTA and CDR2 FQGNSA. In nucleotides, the CDR3 is TGTGCCAGCAGCTTCGACAGGGTTGGCTACACCTTC. Amino acids: CASSFDRVGYTF. The full variable domain, rest sourced from reference TRBV7-2 and TRBJ1-2, is GAGVSQSPSNKVTEKGKDVELRCDPISGHTALYWYRQSLGQGLEFLIYFQGNSAPDKSGLPSDRFSAERTGGSVSTLTIQRTQQEDSAVYLCASSFDRVGYTFGSGTRLTVV.

The chain couples TRBV19 to TRBJ1-1, with TRBD1 matching 10 bases. Germline CDR1 is LNHDA and CDR2 is SQIVND (reference sequence). With V trimmed by 3 bases and J by 10 bases, 8 bases remained unmatched. This CDR3 spans 14 amino acids. The CDR3 DNA reads TGTGCCAGTAGTATCCGGGACAGGGGACCGGGAGCTTTCTTT. Translating it yields CASSIRDRGPGAFF. The full variable domain, its missing parts supplied by reference TRBV19 and TRBJ1-1, is DGGITQSPKYLFRKEGQNVTLSCEQNLNHDAMYWYRQDPGQGLRLIYYSQIVNDFQKGDIAEGYSVSREKKESFPLTVTSAQKNPTAFYLCASSIRDRGPGAFFGQGTRLTVV.

The rearrangement uses TRBV11-3 and TRBJ1-1, with D uncertain. Trimming shortened V by 5 bases and J by 2 bases, and 12 bases separated the two germline ends. This CDR3 has 14 amino acids. Germline lookup yields CDR1 SGHNT and CDR2 YENEEA. As DNA, the CDR3 is TGTGCCAGCAGCATTAGAGGCGGAAACACTGAAGCTTTCTTT. This encodes CASSIRGGNTEAFF.

This clone was observed a handful of times. The V call is TRBV14, the J call TRBJ1-2; D ambiguous. The CDR3 contains 15 residues. V lost 3 bases to trimming and J lost 5 bases, with 16 bases between them. CDR1 and CDR2 from the germline V gene are SGHDN and FVKESK. CDR3 sequence (DNA): TGTGCCAGCAGCCACCGGACCGAGGCCACATATGGCTACACCTTC. Translating gives CASSHRTEATYGYTF.

As DNA, the CDR3 is TGCGCCAGCAGCCCACAGGGACAGCAGAACACTGAAGCTTTCTTT. The encoded protein is CASSPQGQQNTEAFF. This chain connects TRBV4-1 to TRBJ1-1, with 7 positions matching TRBD1. In germline, CDR1 is MGHRA, CDR2 YSYEKL. The CDR3 sequence is 15 residues long. With 4 bases clipped from V and 1 base from J, the junction kept 6 bases outside the gene matches.

The chain employs TRBV19 and TRBJ2-1; 13 bases align to TRBD2. Germline loops: CDR1 LNHDA, CDR2 SQIVND (reference sequence). The CDR3 has 15 amino acids. V trimming: 5 bases; J trimming: 8 bases; junction bases outside the gene matches: 6. CDR3: CASSELAGGLDEQFF. DNA of the CDR3: TGTGCCAGTAGTGAACTAGCGGGGGGGCTCGATGAGCAGTTCTTC.

The chain is built from TRBV30 and TRBJ1-4, with D unresolved. The CDR3 is 13 amino acids. The ends were cut back, 4 bases at V and 8 bases at J, with 14 bases in the middle. Germline loops: CDR1 GTSNPN, CDR2 SVGIG (reference sequence). CDR3 coding DNA: TGTGCCTGGAACGGGCTCCAAGGGGAAAAACTGTTTTTT. This encodes CAWNGLQGEKLFF.

This clone was observed a few times. The chain recombines TRBV30 with TRBJ2-1; 10 bases match TRBD2. Germline V gene sequence: CDR1 GTSNPN, CDR2 SVGIG (reference sequence). V gave up 0 bases and J gave up 8 bases; unmatched junction bases: 4. CDR3 size: 14 residues. In DNA, the CDR3 is TGTGCCTGGAGTGTACTGAGCGGGGGGGATGAGCAGTTCTTC. Amino acids: CAWSVLSGGDEQFF. The full variable domain, its missing parts supplied by reference TRBV30 and TRBJ2-1, is SQTIHQWPATLVQPVGSPLSLECTVEGTSNPNLYWYRQAAGRGLQLLFYSVGIGQISSEVPQNLSASRPQDRQFILSSKKLLLSDSGFYLCAWSVLSGGDEQFFGPGTRLTVL.

The chain recombines TRBV6-5 with TRBJ2-2; perhaps TRBD2 as D (5 bases). V dropped 3 bases and J dropped 5 bases, with 7 bases sitting between them. The CDR3 has 13 residues. Looked up from germline, CDR1 is MNHEY and CDR2 is SVGAGI. CDR3 sequence (DNA): TGTGCCAGCAGTTATACGGGGACCGGGGAGCTGTTTTTT. Protein product: CASSYTGTGELFF.

The V gene is TRBV19, the J gene TRBJ2-5; the D gene is possibly TRBD1 (6 bases). The length of the CDR3 is 15 residues. Germline CDR1 is LNHDA and CDR2 is SQIVND (reference sequence). Deletions cut 4 bases from V and 0 bases from J, with 12 bases between. The CDR3 DNA follows: TGTGCCAGTAGTAGTGGACAGTCGTACCAAGAGACCCAGTACTTC. It encodes CASSSGQSYQETQYF.

Details on this clone: The same CDR3 arises from other DNA sequences in this sample as well. The V call is TRBV25-1, the J call TRBJ1-2, with D possibly matching TRBD1 (5 bases). V lost 2 bases and J 4 bases, leaving 8 bases between the germline ends. Germline CDR1 is MGHDK and CDR2 is SYGVNS. The CDR3 is 13 amino acids. The CDR3 DNA sequence: TGTGCCAGCAGTGAAGGGACCCGCTATGGCTACACCTTC. It specifies CASSEGTRYGYTF.

The rearrangement uses TRBV5-8 and TRBJ2-1; 8 bases align to TRBD1. CDR3 length equals 15 residues. CDR1 is SGHTS, CDR2 YDEGEE, per germline. V lost 4 bases, J lost 0 bases, and 3 bases stayed unmatched. The CDR3 DNA reads TGTGCCAGCAGCCGGACAGGGAGCTCCTACAATGAGCAGTTCTTC. As protein: CASSRTGSSYNEQFF.

V usage is TRBV9 and J usage is TRBJ1-1; no reliable D call. CDR1 SGDLS and CDR2 YYNGEE come from the germline V gene. CDR3 length: 14 amino acids. The V end lost 0 bases, the J end lost 1 base, and 7 bases lay between the germline ends. CDR3 DNA: TGTGCCAGCAGCGTAGCGCCGAGGAACACTGAAGCTTTCTTT. This sequence encodes CASSVAPRNTEAFF. The full variable domain, in which reference TRBV9 and TRBJ1-1 provide the parts outside the CDR3, is DSGVTQTPKHLITATGQRVTLRCSPRSGDLSVYWYQQSLDQGLQFLIQYYNGEERAKGNILERFSAQQFPDLHSELNLSSLELGDSALYFCASSVAPRNTEAFFGQGTRLTVV.

V is TRBV18 and J is TRBJ2-2; no clear D gene. V shed 6 bases and J shed 0 bases, with 2 bases lying between them. From germline, CDR1 is KGHSH and CDR2 LQKENI. There are 12 residues in the CDR3. CDR3 protein: CASSTNTGELFF. CDR3 bases: TGTGCCAGCTCCACGAACACCGGGGAGCTGTTTTTT.

The V call is TRBV5-4, the J call TRBJ2-7, with 9 bases that match TRBD1. This CDR3 is 14 amino acids long. Germline V gene data show CDR1 as SGHNT and CDR2 as YYREEE (reference sequence). J lost 3 bases, V lost 4 bases, and 5 bases had no gene match. The CDR3 nucleotides read TGTGCCAGCAGCCCTGGGACAGGGTTCTACGAGCAGTACTTC. Translated, it gives CASSPGTGFYEQYF.

The genes are TRBV9 and TRBJ1-5, with 9 bases that match TRBD1. The junction had 7 bases not matched to a gene; V was cut back by 4 bases and J by 5 bases. Germline V lookup: CDR1 SGDLS, CDR2 YYNGEE. This CDR3 spans 15 amino acids. The CDR3 DNA sequence: TGTGCCAGCAGCTCCAGGACAGGGGAGGATCAGCCCCAGCATTTT. Protein product: CASSSRTGEDQPQHF.

The chain uses TRBV12-5 and TRBJ2-4, with 7 bases lining up with TRBD1. With 4 bases clipped from V and 11 bases from J, the junction kept 17 bases outside the gene matches. CDR3 length: 16 amino acids. From germline, CDR1 is LGHNT and CDR2 FRNRAP. CDR3 amino acids: CASGSRTGQTKDVQYF. DNA for the CDR3: TGTGCTAGTGGTTCGCGAACGGGACAGACTAAGGACGTTCAGTACTTC.

The genes are TRBV7-8 and TRBJ1-1; D is undetermined. The CDR3 sequence is 14 residues long. V was shortened by 2 bases and J by 1 base, with 8 bases between the two germline ends. The germline CDR1 and CDR2 sequences are SGHVS and FQNEAQ. This CDR3 reads CASSLIRQNTEAFF. The CDR3 DNA reads TGTGCCAGCAGCTTAATTAGGCAGAACACTGAAGCTTTCTTT.

V is TRBV6-5 and J is TRBJ1-2, with a tentative D call TRBD1 (5 bases). V was trimmed by 2 bases and J by 8 bases, leaving 18 bases between them. The CDR3 spans 15 residues. Germline CDR1 MNHEY, CDR2 SVGAGI. This CDR3 reads CASSYDYSREVGYTF. The CDR3 DNA follows: TGTGCCAGCAGTTACGACTATAGCAGGGAAGTGGGCTACACCTTC.

The chain carries TRBV30 and TRBJ1-2, with a possible D match to TRBD1 (6 bases). This CDR3 is 12 amino acids long. Germline assignment: CDR1 GTSNPN and CDR2 SVGIG (reference sequence). Trimming left V 8 bases short and J 4 bases short, with 14 bases between. Here the CDR3 DNA reads TGTGCCAGCAAGGGGGTCGGCTATGGCTACACCTTC. It yields the protein CASKGVGYGYTF.

The rearrangement uses TRBV6-1 and TRBJ2-3; 7 nucleotides align to TRBD1. Germline lookup yields CDR1 MNHNS and CDR2 SASEGT. After removal of 3 bases from V and 1 base from J, the junction contained 7 bases not matched to a gene. This CDR3 is 16 amino acids long. CDR3 sequence (DNA): TGTGCCAGCAGTGACCAAGGGGGCGCTGGCACAGATACGCAGTATTTT. It is translated as CASSDQGGAGTDTQYF.

The J gene is TRBJ1-4, the V gene TRBV6-1, with D maybe TRBD1 (6 bases). The CDR3 loop spans 14 amino acids. The germline gives CDR1 MNHNS, CDR2 SASEGT. With 1 base removed from V and 7 bases from J, the gap between germline ends came to 10 bases. This chain's CDR3 is CASSEGQEGEKLFF. The DNA of the CDR3 is TGTGCCAGCAGTGAAGGACAGGAAGGTGAAAAACTGTTTTTT.

The chain is built from TRBV30 and TRBJ1-1, with a tentative D call TRBD1 (5 bases). Germline loops: CDR1 GTSNPN, CDR2 SVGIG (reference sequence). Trimming took 1 base from V and 0 from J, leaving 21 bases between them. This CDR3 contains 18 residues. The CDR3: CAWSGERGAARMNTEAFF. The CDR3 DNA reads TGTGCCTGGAGTGGAGAGAGGGGCGCCGCAAGAATGAACACTGAAGCTTTCTTT.

The chain links TRBV7-9 to TRBJ1-1, with D unresolved. V lost 3 bases to trimming and J lost 1 base, with 9 bases between them. CDR1 is SEHNR, CDR2 FQNEAQ, per germline (reference sequence). The CDR3 consists of 14 residues. The CDR3 DNA is TGTGCCAGCAGCTTGCTCACAGCGAACACTGAAGCTTTCTTT. It translates to CASSLLTANTEAFF.

The chain carries TRBV29-1 and TRBJ1-1, with 7 bases fitting TRBD1. V was pared by 5 bases and J by 3 bases, with 9 bases of the junction left unmatched. The CDR3 consists of 14 residues. Germline V lookup: CDR1 SQVTM, CDR2 ANQGSEA. CDR3 nucleotide sequence: TGCAGCGTTTACCGACAGGGCCTGTACACTGAAGCTTTCTTT. Protein product: CSVYRQGLYTEAFF.